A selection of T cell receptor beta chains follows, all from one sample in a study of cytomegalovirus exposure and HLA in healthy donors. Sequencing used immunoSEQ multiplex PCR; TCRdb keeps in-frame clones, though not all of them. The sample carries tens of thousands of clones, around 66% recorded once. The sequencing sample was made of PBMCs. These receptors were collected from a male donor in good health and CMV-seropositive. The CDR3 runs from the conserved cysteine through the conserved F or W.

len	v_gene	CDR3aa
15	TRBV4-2	CASSLRGSLDGELFF
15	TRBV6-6	CASSREAGGSGELFF
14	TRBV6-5	CASSYRGSRFEAFF
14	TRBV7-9	CASSLEEQGREQYF
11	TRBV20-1	CSASTSYEQYF
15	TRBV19	CASSPLRPRVDTQYF
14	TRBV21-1	CASSKDKRGYEQYF
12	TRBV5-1	CASSLDRNTIYF
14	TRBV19	CASSAGYSNQPQHF
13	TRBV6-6	CASRGTGEETQYF
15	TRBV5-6	CASSLRREYGYEQYF
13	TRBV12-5	CASGLVQGQPQHF
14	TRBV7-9	CASSLDGRVQPQHF
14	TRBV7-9	CASSWDSSRYEQYF
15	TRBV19	CASRVQQGALYGYTF
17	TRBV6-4	CASSDSKRLGATDTQYF
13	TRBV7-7	CASSFVQGHEQFF
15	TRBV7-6	CASSLDRGLTYEQYF